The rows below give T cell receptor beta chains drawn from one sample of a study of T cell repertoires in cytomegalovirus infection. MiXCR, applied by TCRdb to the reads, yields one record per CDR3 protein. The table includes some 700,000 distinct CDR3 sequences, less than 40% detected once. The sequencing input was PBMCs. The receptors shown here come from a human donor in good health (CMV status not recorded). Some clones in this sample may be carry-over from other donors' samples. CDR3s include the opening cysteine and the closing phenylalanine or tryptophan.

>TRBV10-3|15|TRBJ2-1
CAISALAGVVSEQFF
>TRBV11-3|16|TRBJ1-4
CASSPTVLRDNEKLFF
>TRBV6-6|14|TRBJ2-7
CASSYWDSSYEQYF
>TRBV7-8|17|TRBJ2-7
CASSVNRVPYSVYEQYF
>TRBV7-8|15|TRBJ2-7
CVSSKGQGHSYEQYF
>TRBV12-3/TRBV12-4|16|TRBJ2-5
CASSSLAGLSGETQYF
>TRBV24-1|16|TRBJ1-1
CATSANRVGVNTEAFF
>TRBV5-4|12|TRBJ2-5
CASSSLQETQYF
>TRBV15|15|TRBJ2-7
CATSRDVRVGGEQYF
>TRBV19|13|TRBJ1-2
CASSIGKFYGYTF
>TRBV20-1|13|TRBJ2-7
CSGRHGSSYEQYF
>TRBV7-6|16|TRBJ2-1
CASTGTRDRVVNEQFF
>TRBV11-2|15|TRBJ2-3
CASNSRGTRTDTQYF
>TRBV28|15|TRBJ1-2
CASSLRTGRIGGYTF
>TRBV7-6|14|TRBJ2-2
CASSQETDLGELFF
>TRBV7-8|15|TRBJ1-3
CASSFSGNSGNTIYF
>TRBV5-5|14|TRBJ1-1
CASSSAGAYTEAFF
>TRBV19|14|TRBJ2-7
CASSKSVGPYEQYF
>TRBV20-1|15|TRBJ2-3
CSARGNGGSTDTQYF
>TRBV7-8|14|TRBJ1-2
CASSLLPDAEGYTF
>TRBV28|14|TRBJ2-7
CASSLSTSGSWQYF
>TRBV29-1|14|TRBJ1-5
CSVEDGYSNQPQHF
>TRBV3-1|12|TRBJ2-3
CASSRRSGTQYF
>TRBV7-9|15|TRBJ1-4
CASSLAGTTNEKLFF
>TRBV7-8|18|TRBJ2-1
CASSLGLAGSSSYNEQFF
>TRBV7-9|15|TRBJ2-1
CASSLPGDVNILQFF
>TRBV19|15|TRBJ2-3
CASSMSVVASDTQYF
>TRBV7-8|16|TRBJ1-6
CASSLEDRPHNSPLHF
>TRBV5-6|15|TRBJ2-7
CASSLDRGASYEQYF
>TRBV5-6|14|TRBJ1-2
CASSFIQVPYGYTF
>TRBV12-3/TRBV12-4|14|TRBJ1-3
CASSLRQAGNTIYF
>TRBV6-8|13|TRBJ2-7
CASRSEISYEQYF
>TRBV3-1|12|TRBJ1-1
CASSQTGLGAFF
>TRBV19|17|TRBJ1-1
CASSPRGTGAKNTEAFF
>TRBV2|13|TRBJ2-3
CASPTGVSDTQYF
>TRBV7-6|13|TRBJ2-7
CASSLVGGYEQYF
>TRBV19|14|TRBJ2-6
CASTGVTGANVLTF
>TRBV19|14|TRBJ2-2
CASTAGTNTGELFF
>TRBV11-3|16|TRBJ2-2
CASTSYGTGGTGELFF
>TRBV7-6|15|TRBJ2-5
CASSLVRGAQETQYF
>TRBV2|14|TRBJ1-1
CASRATGAATEAFF
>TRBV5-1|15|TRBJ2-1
CASSLTDRGLNEQFF
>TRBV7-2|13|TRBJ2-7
CASSSGLRHEQYF
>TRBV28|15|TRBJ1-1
CASSPIQGSGTEAFF
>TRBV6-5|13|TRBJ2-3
CATRGQLTDTQYF
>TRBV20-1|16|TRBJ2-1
CSARMTERGGYNEQFF